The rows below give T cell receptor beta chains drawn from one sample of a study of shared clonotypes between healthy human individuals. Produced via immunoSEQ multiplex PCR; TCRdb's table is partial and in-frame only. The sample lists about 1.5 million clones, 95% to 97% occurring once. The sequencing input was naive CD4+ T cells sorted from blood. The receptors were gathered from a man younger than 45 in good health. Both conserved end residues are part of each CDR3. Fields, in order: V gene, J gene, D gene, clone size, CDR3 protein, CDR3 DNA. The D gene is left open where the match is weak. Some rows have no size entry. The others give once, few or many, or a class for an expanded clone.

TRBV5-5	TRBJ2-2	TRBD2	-	CASSLSGPLAGDTGELFF	TGTGCCAGCAGCTTGTCCGGGCCACTAGCGGGAGATACCGGGGAGCTGTTTTTT
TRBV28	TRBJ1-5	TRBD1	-	CASSRQGKGQPQHF	TGTGCCAGCAGCCGACAGGGTAAAGGTCAGCCCCAGCATTTT
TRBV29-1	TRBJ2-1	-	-	CSVAGIEHNEQFF	TGCAGCGTTGCAGGGATCGAACACAATGAGCAGTTCTTC
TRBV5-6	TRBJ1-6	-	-	CASSLNNSPLHF	TGTGCCAGCAGCTTGAATAATTCACCCCTCCACTTT
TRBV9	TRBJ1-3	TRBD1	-	CASSPRQGRGDTIYF	TGTGCCAGCAGCCCCCGACAGGGCCGTGGGGACACCATATATTTT
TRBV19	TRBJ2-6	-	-	CASSIFPTGYSSGANVLTF	TGTGCCAGTAGTATATTTCCCACAGGGTATAGCTCTGGGGCCAACGTCCTGACTTTC
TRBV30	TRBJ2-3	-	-	CAWSVSGADTQYF	TGTGCCTGGAGTGTATCTGGGGCAGATACGCAGTATTTT
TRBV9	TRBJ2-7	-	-	CASSVGPQVTYEQYF	TGTGCCAGCAGCGTAGGCCCCCAGGTTACTTACGAGCAGTACTTC
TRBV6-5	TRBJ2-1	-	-	CASSYSFSRSYNEQFF	TGTGCCAGCAGTTACTCGTTTAGCAGATCCTACAATGAGCAGTTCTTC
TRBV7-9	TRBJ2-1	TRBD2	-	CASSGLAGVQVEQFF	TGTGCCAGCAGTGGGCTAGCGGGAGTACAGGTTGAGCAGTTCTTC
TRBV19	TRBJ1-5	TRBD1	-	CASIRWTGPLQPQHF	TGTGCCAGTATAAGGTGGACAGGCCCCCTTCAGCCCCAGCATTTT
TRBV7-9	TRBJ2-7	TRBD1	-	CASSWGQGPVLEQYF	TGTGCCAGCAGCTGGGGACAGGGCCCTGTTCTCGAGCAGTACTTC
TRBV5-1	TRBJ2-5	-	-	CASSLRQSVFRRPEETQYF	TGCGCCAGCAGCTTGAGGCAGTCTGTGTTTCGTCGCCCCGAAGAGACCCAGTACTTC
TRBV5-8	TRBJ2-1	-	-	CASRWGDRRYNEQFF	TGTGCCAGCAGATGGGGCGACAGGAGATACAATGAGCAGTTCTTC
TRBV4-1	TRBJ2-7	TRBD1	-	CASRAVGQGDYYEQYF	TGCGCCAGCCGAGCCGTTGGACAGGGCGACTACTACGAGCAGTACTTC
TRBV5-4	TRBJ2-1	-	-	CASNPEGPTSYNEQFF	TGTGCCAGCAACCCAGAAGGACCAACGTCCTACAATGAGCAGTTCTTC
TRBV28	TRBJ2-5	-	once	CASSPTRVGQTQYF	TGTGCCAGCAGCCCAACCAGGGTGGGACAGACCCAGTACTTC
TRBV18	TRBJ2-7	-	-	CASSPPGRSYEQYF	TGTGCCAGCTCACCACCGGGCAGGAGCTACGAGCAGTACTTC
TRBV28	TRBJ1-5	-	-	CASSLWRLSSNQPQHF	TGTGCCAGCAGTTTATGGAGACTCTCTAGCAATCAGCCCCAGCATTTT
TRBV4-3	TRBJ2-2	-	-	CASSRGYTGELFF	TGCGCCAGCAGCCGGGGCTACACCGGGGAGCTGTTTTTT
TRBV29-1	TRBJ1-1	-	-	CSVAKVLSSAEAFF	TGCAGCGTCGCGAAGGTACTTTCTAGCGCTGAAGCTTTCTTT
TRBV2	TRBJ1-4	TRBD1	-	CASSGFAGGVSEKLFF	TGTGCCAGCAGTGGTTTTGCAGGGGGAGTCAGTGAAAAACTGTTTTTT
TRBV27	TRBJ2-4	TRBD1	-	CASSRRDRASNIAKNIQYF	TGTGCCAGCAGTAGACGGGACAGGGCGTCGAATATAGCCAAAAACATTCAGTACTTC
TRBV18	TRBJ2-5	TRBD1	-	CASSPRQGGYQETQYF	TGTGCCAGCTCACCCCGACAGGGTGGTTACCAAGAGACCCAGTACTTC
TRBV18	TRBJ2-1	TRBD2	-	CASSPSTGTSSYNEQFF	TGTGCCAGCTCACCGTCAACCGGGACTAGTTCCTACAATGAGCAGTTCTTC
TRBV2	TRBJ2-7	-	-	CASSVDKRSYEQYF	TGTGCCAGCAGTGTGGACAAACGCTCCTACGAGCAGTACTTC
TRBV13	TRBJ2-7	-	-	CASSLGWDTSYEQYF	TGTGCCAGCAGCTTAGGTTGGGACACCTCCTACGAGCAGTACTTC
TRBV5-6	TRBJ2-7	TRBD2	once	CASSLVRTSGSWNEQYF	TGTGCCAGCAGCTTGGTTCGGACTAGCGGGAGCTGGAACGAGCAGTACTTC
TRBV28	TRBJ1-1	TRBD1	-	CASSLGGEGATEAFF	TGTGCCAGCAGTTTGGGTGGGGAGGGGGCCACTGAAGCTTTCTTT
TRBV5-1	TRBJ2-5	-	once	CASRSGQMQETQYF	TGCGCCAGCAGATCCGGACAGATGCAAGAGACCCAGTACTTC
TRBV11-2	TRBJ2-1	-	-	CASSSGTRPWNEQFF	TGTGCCAGCAGCTCCGGGACCCGCCCCTGGAATGAGCAGTTCTTC
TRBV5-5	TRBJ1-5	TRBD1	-	CASSLGQGLAYQPQHF	TGTGCCAGCAGCTTGGGACAGGGGCTCGCTTATCAGCCCCAGCATTTT
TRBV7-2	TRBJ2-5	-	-	CASSLVANGQYF	TGTGCCAGCAGCTTAGTGGCAAATGGCCAGTACTTC
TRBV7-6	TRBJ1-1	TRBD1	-	CASTYLQGGTEAFF	TGTGCCAGCACCTACTTACAGGGGGGCACTGAAGCTTTCTTT
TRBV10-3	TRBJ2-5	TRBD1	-	CAIRPQQGARETQYF	TGTGCCATCAGGCCCCAACAGGGGGCGCGGGAGACCCAGTACTTC
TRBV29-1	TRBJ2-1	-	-	CSVDLGSRNEQFF	TGCAGCGTTGATTTAGGCTCGAGGAATGAGCAGTTCTTC
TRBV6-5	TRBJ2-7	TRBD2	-	CASSYSSGGMLREQYF	TGTGCCAGCAGTTACTCATCGGGAGGAATGTTGCGGGAGCAGTACTTC
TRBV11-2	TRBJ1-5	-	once	CASSDYPQGQPQHF	TGTGCCAGCAGCGACTACCCACAAGGTCAGCCCCAGCATTTT
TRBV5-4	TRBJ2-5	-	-	CASSSVIQAEETQYF	TGTGCCAGCAGCTCAGTTATCCAGGCTGAAGAGACCCAGTACTTC
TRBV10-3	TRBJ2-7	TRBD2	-	CASQTSGNYEQYF	TGTGCCTCACAGACTAGCGGAAACTACGAGCAGTACTTC
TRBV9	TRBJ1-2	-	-	CASSVGELSGYTF	TGTGCCAGCAGCGTAGGAGAGTTGAGTGGCTACACCTTC